The rows below give T cell receptor beta chains drawn from one sample of a study of cytomegalovirus exposure and HLA in healthy donors. The table came from immunoSEQ multiplex PCR; TCRdb's copy has only in-frame clones and leaves some out. The sample has 150,000 to 200,000 clones, roughly 84% seen once. Sequencing was done on a sample of PBMCs. These receptors were obtained from a man in his late teens or twenties in good health and CMV-seronegative. The CDR3 runs from the conserved cysteine through the conserved F or W. The D gene is left open where the match is weak. Size is stated for part of the rows, as once, few or many counts, or as a class when the clone is expanded.

d_call | j_call | clone_size | v_call | cdr3_aa | cdr3_nt
TRBD2 | TRBJ2-1 | . | TRBV7-3 | CASSSLASGGPPNYYNEQFF | TGTGCCAGCAGCTCCCTGGCTAGCGGGGGGCCTCCGAACTACTACAATGAGCAGTTCTTC
. | TRBJ1-2 | . | TRBV19 | CASSISSYGYTF | TGTGCCAGTAGTATAAGCTCCTATGGCTACACCTTC
. | TRBJ1-3 | . | TRBV11-1 | CASSLVSGSGNTIYF | TGTGCCAGCAGCTTAGTGTCGGGCTCTGGAAACACCATATATTTT
. | TRBJ2-1 | . | TRBV6-5 | CASSVMEWNEQFF | TGTGCCAGCAGTGTGATGGAGTGGAATGAGCAGTTCTTC
. | TRBJ2-1 | . | TRBV11-2 | CASSLVGAGYDNEQFF | TGTGCCAGCAGCTTAGTTGGCGCGGGGTATGACAATGAGCAGTTCTTC
. | TRBJ1-6 | . | TRBV7-2 | CASSSQGDSPLHF | TGTGCCAGCAGCTCCCAAGGGGATTCACCCCTCCACTTT
. | TRBJ2-2 | . | TRBV6-5 | CASSRGTANTGELFF | TGTGCCAGCAGCCGGGGGACAGCCAACACCGGGGAGCTGTTTTTT
. | TRBJ2-1 | . | TRBV9 | CASSVVGDSYNEQFF | TGTGCCAGCAGCGTAGTCGGGGACTCCTACAATGAGCAGTTCTTC
. | TRBJ2-2 | . | TRBV11-2 | CASSRRYTSSWGELFF | TGTGCCAGCAGCCGACGATATACTAGTTCGTGGGGGGAGCTGTTTTTT
. | TRBJ1-4 | . | TRBV7-6 | CASSSLFAPGDEKLFF | TGTGCCAGCAGCTCCCTATTCGCGCCCGGGGATGAAAAACTGTTTTTT
. | TRBJ1-1 | . | TRBV28 | CASSSVASGAFF | TGTGCCAGCAGTTCCGTAGCCTCCGGAGCTTTCTTT
TRBD1 | TRBJ2-1 | few | TRBV29-1 | CSVGQGLYNEQFF | TGCAGCGTAGGACAGGGCCTATACAATGAGCAGTTCTTC
TRBD2 | TRBJ2-1 | . | TRBV29-1 | CSAVAGLNEQFF | TGCAGCGCCGTAGCGGGATTAAATGAGCAGTTCTTC
. | TRBJ1-1 | . | TRBV18 | CASSRGGVATEAFF | TGTGCCAGCTCACGAGGAGGGGTTGCCACTGAAGCTTTCTTT
TRBD1 | TRBJ2-7 | . | TRBV11-3 | CASSQGTGGLGEQYF | TGTGCCAGCAGCCAAGGGACAGGGGGACTGGGGGAGCAGTACTTC
. | TRBJ1-5 | . | TRBV7-9 | CASGDSGGNQPQHF | TGTGCCAGCGGAGACTCGGGGGGCAATCAACCCCAGCATTTT
TRBD1 | TRBJ1-6 | . | TRBV5-1 | CASSPGQNNSPLHF | TGCGCCAGCAGCCCGGGACAGAATAATTCACCCCTCCACTTT
. | TRBJ1-2 | . | TRBV7-2 | CASSDGRGIYGYTF | TGTGCCAGCAGCGACGGTAGGGGAATTTATGGCTACACCTTC
TRBD2 | TRBJ2-1 | . | TRBV9 | CASSVEGWGGSINEQFF | TGTGCCAGCAGCGTAGAGGGTTGGGGGGGGTCTATCAATGAGCAGTTCTTC
. | TRBJ1-5 | . | TRBV4-2 | CASSQDRWGGNQPQHF | TGTGCCAGCAGCCAAGATCGTTGGGGGGGCAATCAGCCCCAGCATTTT
TRBD2 | TRBJ2-1 | . | TRBV7-3 | CASSSRRTSGESSYNEQFF | TGTGCCAGCAGCTCGAGACGGACTAGCGGGGAGAGCTCCTACAATGAGCAGTTCTTC
TRBD2 | TRBJ2-3 | . | TRBV25-1 | CASSLAGEEDTQYF | TGTGCCAGCAGTCTAGCGGGAGAAGAAGATACGCAGTATTTT
TRBD1 | TRBJ1-1 | . | TRBV7-7 | CASVQGGVTEAFF | TGTGCTAGCGTACAGGGGGGGGTGACTGAAGCTTTCTTT
. | TRBJ2-7 | . | TRBV7-2 | CASSLGGRHYEQYF | TGTGCCAGCAGCTTAGGTGGCCGCCACTACGAGCAGTACTTC
. | TRBJ2-2 | . | TRBV2 | CASMRDTTNTGELFF | TGTGCCAGCATGAGGGACACGACGAACACCGGGGAGCTGTTTTTT
TRBD1 | TRBJ2-5 | . | TRBV19 | CASSLGDRDAETQYF | TGTGCCAGTAGCCTCGGGGACAGGGATGCGGAGACCCAGTACTTC
. | TRBJ2-2 | . | TRBV28 | CASLAGGPNTGELFF | TGTGCCAGCCTGGCAGGAGGGCCCAACACCGGGGAGCTGTTTTTT
. | TRBJ2-7 | . | TRBV18 | CASSPSPPGLSSYEQYF | TGTGCCAGCTCTCCGAGTCCGCCAGGGCTTAGCTCCTACGAGCAGTACTTC
. | TRBJ2-7 | once | TRBV5-1 | CASSRRGDWDEQYF | TGCGCCAGCAGCCGCAGGGGGGATTGGGACGAGCAGTACTTC
TRBD1 | TRBJ1-2 | . | TRBV5-6 | CASSLGPGGDGYTF | TGTGCCAGCAGCTTGGGGCCAGGGGGAGATGGCTACACCTTC
TRBD1 | TRBJ1-4 | . | TRBV5-1 | CASSLEGALNEKLFF | TGCGCCAGCAGCTTGGAGGGGGCCCTTAATGAAAAACTGTTTTTT
. | TRBJ2-7 | once | TRBV7-9 | CASSLVMASVDEQYF | TGTGCCAGCAGCTTAGTGATGGCTAGCGTAGACGAGCAGTACTTC
. | TRBJ1-1 | . | TRBV4-1 | CASKRSTDTEAFF | TGCGCCAGCAAGAGATCCACGGACACTGAAGCTTTCTTT
TRBD2 | TRBJ2-7 | once | TRBV5-1 | CASSLSSSGRAYEQYF | TGCGCCAGCAGCTTGTCCTCTAGCGGGAGAGCTTACGAGCAGTACTTC
. | TRBJ1-5 | . | TRBV28 | CASSWQGRTAQHF | TGTGCCAGCAGTTGGCAGGGCCGCACGGCCCAGCATTTT
TRBD2 | TRBJ2-7 | . | TRBV29-1 | CSVELLAGDEQYF | TGCAGCGTTGAACTACTAGCGGGAGACGAGCAGTACTTC
TRBD1 | TRBJ1-2 | . | TRBV6-4 | CASSRGDRAFYGYTF | TGTGCCAGCAGTCGTGGCGACAGGGCGTTCTATGGCTACACCTTC
. | TRBJ1-1 | . | TRBV5-4 | CASSPDRGTEAFF | TGTGCCAGCAGCCCGGACCGAGGGACTGAAGCTTTCTTT
. | TRBJ2-6 | . | TRBV27 | CASSVISGANVLTF | TGTGCCAGCAGTGTTATCTCTGGGGCCAACGTCCTGACTTTC